A selection of T cell receptor beta chains follows, all from one sample in a study of response to subunit inactivated influenza vaccine. TCRdb independently ran MiXCR on the RT-PCR reads; one entry per CDR3 protein. There are 450,000 to 550,000 distinct CDR3 sequences in the sample; roughly 23% occur only once, and 1.9% lies in the top ten. Sequences were derived from CD4+ T cells sorted from PBMCs, sampled 5 days after vaccination. These TCRs come from a man between 50 and 59 years old who received an inactivated influenza vaccine. Each CDR3 is given with its conserved first and last residue. Fields, in order: V gene, clone size, D gene, J gene, CDR3 DNA, CDR3 protein. A D gene is named only where the DNA matches it firmly. Clone size is shown for a subset of rows, as once, few, many or a class of expanded clone.

TRBV6-5	NA	NA	TRBJ1-5	TGTGCCAGCAGTTACGTCGGGGGGACGGGCAATCAGCCCCAGCATTTT	CASSYVGGTGNQPQHF
TRBV7-6	NA	NA	TRBJ2-6	TGTGCCAGCAGCTTAGTCGCAGGGGTAGGCTCTGGGGCCAACGTCCTGACTTTC	CASSLVAGVGSGANVLTF
TRBV18	few	NA	TRBJ2-7	TGTGCCAGCTCACCACCGTATAGCTACGAGCAGTACTTC	CASSPPYSYEQYF
TRBV7-8	NA	TRBD2	TRBJ2-2	TGTGCCAGCAGCCTGACTTTAGCGGGGCCGAACACCGGGGAGCTGTTTTTT	CASSLTLAGPNTGELFF
TRBV12-3/TRBV12-4	few	TRBD1	TRBJ1-6	TGTGCCAGCAGGGGGGACAGGGGCCCCGGTTCACCCCTCCACTTT	CASRGDRGPGSPLHF
TRBV9	few	NA	TRBJ1-2	TGTGCCAGCAGCGAGGGAATGGTGGGGGGCTACACCTTC	CASSEGMVGGYTF
TRBV28	NA	NA	TRBJ1-5	TGTGCCAGCAGTCTCGCCTATACGGGGCCCTCTGCGAAGCCCCAGCATTTT	CASSLAYTGPSAKPQHF
TRBV10-3	NA	TRBD2	TRBJ2-3	TGTGCCATCAGTTTTCGCACTAGCGGGAGGACTAGCACAGATACGCAGTATTTT	CAISFRTSGRTSTDTQYF
TRBV12-3/TRBV12-4	few	TRBD1	TRBJ2-3	TGTGCCAGCAGATTTCAGGGGGTCGGCACAGATACGCAGTATTTT	CASRFQGVGTDTQYF
TRBV5-1	few	NA	TRBJ2-5	TGCGCCAGCAGCTCCCTGGGACCACAAGAGACCCAGTACTTC	CASSSLGPQETQYF
TRBV12-3/TRBV12-4	NA	NA	TRBJ1-1	TGTGCCAGCAGCCTAGTCGGGGGGGGGGATCGCACTGAAGCTTTCTTT	CASSLVGGGDRTEAFF
TRBV4-3	NA	TRBD1	TRBJ2-7	TGCGCCAGCAGCCAAGAAAACAGGGGAACCTACGAGCAGTACTTC	CASSQENRGTYEQYF
TRBV12-3/TRBV12-4	few	NA	TRBJ1-5	TGTGCCAGCAGCCAGAGACAGGCCAATCAGCCCCAGCATTTT	CASSQRQANQPQHF
TRBV10-2	few	NA	TRBJ2-2	TGCGCCAGCACGAGCGCTAACTCCGGGGAGCTGTTTTTT	CASTSANSGELFF
TRBV7-8	NA	TRBD1	TRBJ2-3	TGTGCCAGCAGCTCCCCGGGACAGATGACAGATACGCAGTATTTT	CASSSPGQMTDTQYF
TRBV10-3	once	NA	TRBJ1-1	TGTGCCATCAGTGAGTCGGAGGATGGAAGAGAAGCTTTCTTT	CAISESEDGREAFF
TRBV6-1	NA	TRBD2	TRBJ2-7	TGTGCCAGCAACAGAGCGGGGGTCTACGAGCAGTACTTC	CASNRAGVYEQYF
TRBV27	NA	NA	TRBJ2-7	TGTGCCAGCAAACTAATGGGCAGGGTGAAATACGAGCAGTACTTC	CASKLMGRVKYEQYF
TRBV5-1	NA	NA	TRBJ2-1	TGCGCCAGCAGCTCTTCGGGCTCCACCAATGAGCAGTTCTTC	CASSSSGSTNEQFF
TRBV20-1	NA	NA	TRBJ1-1	TGCAGTGCGAGAAGCCGGGCTCGTGGCACTGAAGCTTTCTTT	CSARSRARGTEAFF
TRBV28	NA	TRBD1	TRBJ2-5	TGTGCCAGCAGGCCCGACAGGGCTCCCTTCCAAGAGACCCAGTACTTC	CASRPDRAPFQETQYF
TRBV4-2	NA	TRBD1	TRBJ2-7	TGTGCCAGCAGGTGGACAGGGGGCTCCTACGAGCAGTACTTC	CASRWTGGSYEQYF
TRBV10-3	few	NA	TRBJ2-7	TGTGCCATCAGTGGAGGGAGCGAGCAGTACTTC	CAISGGSEQYF
TRBV5-1	many	NA	TRBJ2-7	TGCGCCAGCAGCTTGGCCGGGACTCACTACGAGCAGTACTTC	CASSLAGTHYEQYF
TRBV10-3	NA	NA	TRBJ2-2	TGTGCCATCCGAACGGCGGGACCCACCGGGGAGCTGTTTTTT	CAIRTAGPTGELFF
TRBV10-3	NA	NA	TRBJ2-7	TGTGCCATCAGTGACCTCGACTGGGGCGCGGGGTACGAGCAGTACTTC	CAISDLDWGAGYEQYF
TRBV7-9	NA	TRBD1	TRBJ2-7	TGTGCCAGCAGCTTAGGAGGGGGCGTTGGCGAGCAGTACTTC	CASSLGGGVGEQYF
TRBV6-5	few	TRBD1	TRBJ2-3	TGTGCCAGCAGTTACTCCGGACAGGGGGCAGATACGCAGTATTTT	CASSYSGQGADTQYF
TRBV6-1	NA	NA	TRBJ1-2	TGTGCCAGCAGTGATTACAGGGAGTATGGCTACACCTTC	CASSDYREYGYTF
TRBV28	few	TRBD1	TRBJ2-3	TGTGCCAGCAGGGATGGGACAGCAGGAGATACGCAGTATTTT	CASRDGTAGDTQYF
TRBV5-1	few	NA	TRBJ1-1	TGCGCCAGCAGCTTAGTCCCGGGACAACTGAACACTGAAGCTTTCTTT	CASSLVPGQLNTEAFF
TRBV20-1	NA	TRBD1	TRBJ1-1	TGCAGTGCTATAAGACAAACAGGGGTCACTGAAGCTTTCTTT	CSAIRQTGVTEAFF
TRBV7-2	NA	NA	TRBJ2-7	TGTGCCAGCAGCTTAGGCCCCCCCGGAGGGACGACCTACGAGCAGTACTTC	CASSLGPPGGTTYEQYF
TRBV28	NA	NA	TRBJ2-2	TGTGCCAGCAGCCTGGCGGGGGCGTCCGGGGAGCTGTTTTTT	CASSLAGASGELFF
TRBV28	NA	TRBD2	TRBJ2-4	TGTGCCAGCAGTGGTAAGACTAGCCGCTTAGCCAAAAACATTCAGTACTTC	CASSGKTSRLAKNIQYF
TRBV20-1	few	TRBD2	TRBJ2-3	TGCAGTGCTAGAGATCTTACTAGCGGGAGGGAGTCTAGCACAGATACGCAGTATTTT	CSARDLTSGRESSTDTQYF
TRBV2	once	NA	TRBJ2-1	TGTGCCAGCAGTGCGACGGGGACGGAGCAGTTCTTC	CASSATGTEQFF
TRBV5-1	few	TRBD1	TRBJ2-7	TGCGCCAGCAGACCCGGGACAGGCTACGAGCAGTACTTC	CASRPGTGYEQYF
TRBV5-5	NA	TRBD1	TRBJ1-5	TGTGCCAGCAGCTCAGGACAGGTCCTCAATCAGCCCCAGCATTTT	CASSSGQVLNQPQHF
TRBV4-3	NA	TRBD2	TRBJ2-2	TGCGCCAGCAGCCAAGCGAAGGGACTACCTAACACCGGGGAGCTGTTTTTT	CASSQAKGLPNTGELFF
TRBV28	NA	TRBD2	TRBJ2-3	TGTGCCAGCAGTACGACATGGACTAGGAGCACAGATACGCAGTATTTT	CASSTTWTRSTDTQYF
TRBV20-1	NA	TRBD2	TRBJ2-3	TGCAGTGCTAGAGGTCTAGCGGGACATCTGGATACGCAGTATTTT	CSARGLAGHLDTQYF
TRBV5-1	many	NA	TRBJ1-1	TGCGCCAGCAGCTTGGCAGGGCGGAGTGAAGCTTTCTTT	CASSLAGRSEAFF
TRBV5-5	few	NA	TRBJ1-1	TGTGCCAGCAGCCGGAGGATATTGGGCACTGAAGCTTTCTTT	CASSRRILGTEAFF
TRBV10-3	few	TRBD2	TRBJ2-4	TGTGCCATCAGTGAGTCGGGACTAGCGGGAGGGGCCAAAAACATTCAGTACTTC	CAISESGLAGGAKNIQYF
TRBV14	NA	TRBD1	TRBJ2-5	TGTGCCAGCAGCTCTGTGTTCGGACAGGGCCCAGAGACCCAGTACTTC	CASSSVFGQGPETQYF
TRBV7-8	NA	NA	TRBJ2-3	TGTGCCAGCAGCTTAGGGGAGCTAGACGGGACGCAGTATTTT	CASSLGELDGTQYF
TRBV20-1	NA	TRBD1	TRBJ1-5	TGCAGTGCTAGAGAGCCGACAGGGATGAGCAATCAGCCCCAGCATTTT	CSAREPTGMSNQPQHF
TRBV28	NA	NA	TRBJ2-7	TGTGCCAGCACCCGTCCCGGAGGTCCCGAGCAGTACTTC	CASTRPGGPEQYF